These T cell receptor beta chains were read from a single sample in a study of long-term antiretroviral therapy in people with HIV. TCRdb keeps only in-frame clones here, not all; method: immunoSEQ multiplex PCR. The table lists around 30,000 clones, about 95% of them singletons. Here the sequenced sample was unsorted PBMCs, taken 5.3 years after starting antiretroviral therapy. The receptor set was obtained from a man aged 30 to 45 with HIV. Both conserved end residues are trimmed from each CDR3. Each record gives: J gene, V gene, CDR3 protein.

>TRBJ1-3|TRBV9
ASSIQGSGNTIY
>TRBJ1-2|TRBV4-3
ASSQDDRGAGYT
>TRBJ2-3|TRBV7-3
ASSLEAGKNTQY
>TRBJ2-2|TRBV29-1
SAFMTGELF
>TRBJ1-4|TRBV6-6
ASSYYRGATNEKLF
>TRBJ1-5|TRBV30
AWGHSGIQPQH
>TRBJ2-7|TRBV13
ASSLGTSGRGSREQY
>TRBJ2-5|TRBV9
ASSGDRAAQETQY
>TRBJ2-1|TRBV15
ATSREASGSGF
>TRBJ2-5|TRBV7-7
ASSPRAGEPKETQY
>-|TRBV7-6
ASSPRTGSYEQY
>TRBJ2-7|TRBV29-1
SVGGINSYEQY
>TRBJ2-3|TRBV29-1
SVESGTVKTDTQY
>TRBJ2-7|TRBV27
ASSSGLADITYEQY
>TRBJ2-2|TRBV9
ASSPRGPNTGELF
>TRBJ2-7|TRBV28
ASSPGREDSYEQY
>TRBJ2-3|TRBV6-4
ASSETGSGTDTQY
>TRBJ2-3|TRBV6-4
ASSDTSSTDTQY
>TRBJ2-7|TRBV11-2
ASSYGQGYEQY
>TRBJ2-1|TRBV5-6
ASSLEGVSNEQF